The 18 T cell receptor beta chains below were found in one sample sequenced in a study of identical twins (dated by TCRdb to about 2016). Libraries were made using 5' RACE. The instrument given in TCRdb is Illumina HiSeq 2000. Starting from the raw public reads, TCRdb applied fastp trimming at Q25, assembled clones with MiXCR and retained in-frame beta chains. Entries are consolidated by CDR3 protein sequence, retaining the most common genes and DNA. The sample table shows 500,000 to 600,000 distinct CDR3 sequences, and less than 25% are seen once. The top ten hold around 0.9% of the sample. The same data also contributed to another study, on T cells expressing NK-cell markers.

Material for sequencing was CD4+ T cells sorted from blood. The source is a woman aged 18-29 years in good health.

This clonotype has only one observation. This rearrangement joins TRBV15 to TRBJ1-4, with D maybe TRBD1 (5 bases). The CDR3 totals 15 residues. The V end was cut by 2 bases, the J end by 5 bases, with 12 bases between. The germline V gene has CDR1 LNHNV and CDR2 YYDKDF (reference sequence). CDR3 DNA sequence: TGTGCCACCAGCAGATGGTCCAGGGAAAATGAAAAACTGTTTTTT. Protein: CATSRWSRENEKLFF.

The chain combines TRBV20-1 with TRBJ2-1, with no clear D. The V end lost 5 bases, the J end lost 8 bases, and 7 bases lay between the germline ends. Germline lookup yields CDR1 DFQATT and CDR2 SNEGSKA (reference sequence). The CDR3 loop spans 10 amino acids. This CDR3 is CSALYYEQFF. CDR3 DNA sequence: TGCAGTGCTCTATACTATGAGCAGTTCTTC.

The CDR3, as DNA: TGTGCCAGCAGCTTTTGGGGGACAGTGAACACTGAAGCTTTCTTT. Translated, it gives CASSFWGTVNTEAFF. The V and J genes are TRBV5-6 and TRBJ1-1; 7 bases are shared with TRBD1. This CDR3 comprises 15 residues. Trimming cost V 2 bases and J 0 bases; bases outside gene matches: 4. Germline V gene sequence: CDR1 SGHDT, CDR2 YYEEEE.

This clonotype turned up a few times. The rearrangement uses TRBV7-9 and TRBJ2-7, with D unclear. Deletions cut 2 bases from V and 9 bases from J, with 11 bases between. Germline V CDR1 and CDR2: SEHNR, FQNEAQ (reference sequence). This CDR3 is 12 amino acids long. CDR3 residues: CASSLYPSGQYF. CDR3 DNA sequence: TGTGCCAGCAGCTTATACCCTTCGGGGCAGTACTTC.

This clonotype has ten or more counts. This chain joins TRBV6-1 and TRBJ1-1; maybe TRBD1 (5 bases). There are 11 residues in the CDR3. Per germline, CDR1 MNHNS and CDR2 SASEGT. Trimming took off 8 bases at V and 4 bases at J, with 8 bases between the two ends. Here the CDR3 reads CASGGFTEAFF. CDR3 in DNA: TGTGCCAGCGGGGGTTTCACTGAAGCTTTCTTT.

This clonotype came up a few times. This chain uses TRBV19 with TRBJ2-3, with unresolved D. The CDR3 has 17 amino acids. Per germline, CDR1 LNHDA and CDR2 SQIVND (reference sequence). Between the trimmed V and J ends, which lost 3 bases and 0 bases, there was a span of 16 bases. CDR3 bases: TGTGCCAGTAGTATTTCGCTGGGCAGGCCGAGCACAGATACGCAGTATTTT. Translating it yields CASSISLGRPSTDTQYF.

Ten or more counts support this clonotype. The chain couples TRBV10-3 to TRBJ2-2, with 9 positions matching TRBD2. The CDR3 contains 14 residues. Germline CDR1 reads ENHRY; CDR2 reads SYGVKD. The trim removed 6 bases at V and 5 bases at J, leaving 4 bases unmatched. CDR3 DNA sequence: TGTGCCATCAGCGATAGCGGGAGAACCGGGGAGCTGTTTTTT. Translation gives CAISDSGRTGELFF.

This clonotype was found a few times. In nucleotides, the CDR3 is TGCGCCAGCAGCTTGGGTTTAGCGGGGGGCCCAACAGATACGCAGTATTTT. Protein product: CASSLGLAGGPTDTQYF. The rearrangement joins TRBV5-1 to TRBJ2-3; 10 bases map to TRBD2. After removal of 0 bases from V and 3 bases from J, the junction contained 7 bases not matched to a gene. This CDR3 spans 17 amino acids. Germline V gives CDR1 SGHRS, CDR2 YFSETQ. The full variable domain, completed using reference TRBV5-1 and TRBJ2-3, is KAGVTQTPRYLIKTRGQQVTLSCSPISGHRSVSWYQQTPGQGLQFLFEYFSETQRNKGNFPGRFSGRQFSNSRSEMNVSTLELGDSALYLCASSLGLAGGPTDTQYFGPGTRLTVL.

This clonotype occurred many times. V gene TRBV20-1 combines with J gene TRBJ1-6; 7 bases fit TRBD1. The V segment lost 6 bases and the J segment 7 bases; nucleotides outside the gene matches: 9. From germline, CDR1 is DFQATT and CDR2 SNEGSKA (reference sequence). This CDR3 has 14 amino acids. The CDR3 here is CSARQGSRNSPLHF. The CDR3 DNA reads TGCAGTGCCAGACAGGGCTCTCGGAATTCACCCCTCCACTTT.

This clonotype has just a few counts. This chain connects TRBV4-3 to TRBJ1-1; D is unclear. Between the trimmed V and J ends, which lost 0 bases and 7 bases, there was a span of 9 bases. The germline V gene encodes CDR1 LGHNA and CDR2 YSLEER. The CDR3 loop spans 13 amino acids. CDR3 in amino acids: CASSQDPGDEAFF. CDR3 in DNA: TGCGCCAGCAGCCAAGATCCAGGAGATGAAGCTTTCTTT.

The chain combines TRBV18 with TRBJ2-6; D not certain. The germline V gene has CDR1 KGHSH and CDR2 LQKENI. The V end was cut by 2 bases, the J end by 0 bases, with 5 bases between. The CDR3 is made up of 15 amino acids. This chain's CDR3 is CASSPINSGANVLTF. CDR3 nucleotide sequence: TGTGCCAGCTCACCAATCAACTCTGGGGCCAACGTCCTGACTTTC.

The genes are TRBV5-1 and TRBJ1-1, with 9 bases lining up with TRBD1. V dropped 0 bases and J dropped 5; count of bases not matched to a gene: 5. Germline V gene sequence: CDR1 SGHRS, CDR2 YFSETQ. The length of the CDR3 is 15 residues. This CDR3 reads CASSLEGQGMTEAFF. The CDR3 region has the DNA TGCGCCAGCAGCTTGGAAGGACAGGGGATGACTGAAGCTTTCTTT.

This clonotype was seen repeatedly, ten times or more. The genes are TRBV29-1 and TRBJ1-5, with a tentative D call TRBD1 (5 bases). V dropped 6 bases and J dropped 2 bases, with 11 bases sitting between them. This CDR3 contains 13 residues. The germline gives CDR1 SQVTM, CDR2 ANQGSEA. CDR3 protein: CSVGESRNQPQHF. Here the CDR3 DNA reads TGCAGCGTGGGGGAATCGCGCAATCAGCCCCAGCATTTT.

The rearrangement links TRBV20-1 to TRBJ2-2; D possibly uses TRBD1 or TRBD2 (5 bases each). CDR3 length: 16 amino acids. Trimming took off 5 bases at V and 0 bases at J, with 16 bases between the two ends. Germline CDR1 is DFQATT and CDR2 is SNEGSKA (reference sequence). CDR3 residues: CSAYIMGDANTGELFF. The DNA of the CDR3 is TGCAGTGCTTATATAATGGGGGACGCGAACACCGGGGAGCTGTTTTTT.

The V gene is TRBV10-3, the J gene TRBJ1-3, with a possible D match to TRBD1 (6 bases). This CDR3 has 15 residues. Germline CDR1 and CDR2: ENHRY and SYGVKD. The germline V and J ends were trimmed by 4 bases and 4 bases, with 14 bases remaining between them. CDR3 amino acids: CAISVSGVRGNTIYF. The CDR3 DNA reads as TGTGCCATCAGTGTTTCAGGGGTACGAGGAAACACCATATATTTT.

This clonotype turned up a few times. This CDR3 reads CSVGGRAPDTQYF. CDR3 bases: TGCAGTGTCGGGGGGAGGGCTCCAGATACGCAGTATTTT. The V gene is TRBV20-1, the J gene TRBJ2-3, with TRBD2 identical over 7 bases. The CDR3 has 13 amino acids. Germline V lookup: CDR1 DFQATT, CDR2 SNEGSKA (reference sequence). V lost 7 bases, J lost 4 bases, and 8 bases stayed unmatched.

The table lists this clonotype with a few counts. The gene calls are TRBV7-9 and TRBJ2-5, with 9 bases aligning to TRBD1. The CDR3 length is 15 residues. Germline CDR1 reads SEHNR; CDR2 reads FQNEAQ (reference sequence). J gave up 3 bases and V 4 bases, and 6 bases lay outside the gene matches. The CDR3 loop is CASSSTGTGKETQYF. As DNA, the CDR3 is TGTGCCAGCAGCTCCACCGGGACAGGGAAAGAGACCCAGTACTTC. The full variable domain, completed using reference TRBV7-9 and TRBJ2-5, is DTGVSQNPRHKITKRGQNVTFRCDPISEHNRLYWYRQTLGQGPEFLTYFQNEAQLEKSRLLSDRFSAERPKGSFSTLEIQRTEQGDSAMYLCASSSTGTGKETQYFGPGTRLLVL.

There are a few counts of this clonotype. V gene TRBV7-6 combines with J gene TRBJ2-2; TRBD1 aligns across 7 bases. Losses at the gene ends were 1 base for V and 2 bases for J; bases not matched to a gene: 7. There are 17 residues in the CDR3. Germline V gene data show CDR1 as SGHVS and CDR2 as FNYEAQ. The CDR3 DNA follows: TGTGCCAGCAGCTTAGAGGGGGCGCCAACTAACACCGGGGAGCTGTTTTTT. This gives the protein CASSLEGAPTNTGELFF. The full variable domain, completed using reference TRBV7-6 and TRBJ2-2, is GAGVSQSPRYKVTKRGQDVALRCDPISGHVSLYWYRQALGQGPEFLTYFNYEAQQDKSGLPNDRFSAERPEGSISTLTIQRTEQRDSAMYRCASSLEGAPTNTGELFFGEGSRLTVL.